The rows below give T cell receptor beta chains drawn from one sample of a study of blood T cell repertoires in COVID-19. Sequenced by immunoSEQ multiplex PCR; TCRdb stores in-frame clones only, minus some. Here the sample spans approximately 27,000 clones, about 91% being singletons. Source material: peripheral blood. All receptors derive from a man in his 70s with acute or convalescent COVID-19. The CDR3 runs from the conserved cysteine through the conserved F or W. D genes are given only for firm matches. Size values are once, few and many counts, or a class for expanded clones, and some rows have none.

abundance,v_gene,d_gene,j_gene,CDR3aa,CDR3nt
once,TRBV9,-,TRBJ1-1,CASNRGRQNTEAFF,TGTGCCAGCAATAGGGGCAGACAGAACACTGAAGCTTTCTTT
few,TRBV10-3,TRBD1,TRBJ1-1,CATWQGGNTEAFF,TGTGCCACCTGGCAGGGGGGGAACACTGAAGCTTTCTTT
-,TRBV5-6,-,TRBJ1-2,CASSTPGGGYGYTF,TGTGCCAGCAGCACCCCCGGGGGGGGGTATGGCTACACCTTC
-,TRBV5-1,TRBD1,TRBJ2-5,CASSFGTGGTQETQYF,TGCGCCAGCAGCTTCGGGACAGGGGGGACCCAAGAGACCCAGTACTTC
once,TRBV18,-,TRBJ1-3,CASSPETGNTIYF,TGTGCCAGCTCACCCGAAACAGGAAACACCATATATTTT
-,TRBV5-4,-,TRBJ2-3,CASSIGGQDTQYF,TGTGCCAGCAGCATCGGTGGTCAAGATACGCAGTATTTT
-,TRBV7-8,-,TRBJ1-2,CASSLVGPGSNYGYTF,TGTGCCAGCAGCTTAGTAGGGCCAGGGTCCAACTATGGCTACACCTTC
-,TRBV29-1,-,TRBJ2-5,CSVERGGIQETQYF,TGCAGCGTAGAAAGGGGGGGAATACAAGAGACCCAGTACTTC
-,TRBV5-4,-,TRBJ1-4,CASSSQTSGNEKLFF,TGTGCCAGCAGCTCTCAGACGAGCGGGAATGAAAAACTGTTTTTT
-,TRBV20-1,TRBD1,TRBJ1-4,CSASRGGLNEKLFF,TGCAGTGCTAGTCGAGGGGGCTTAAATGAAAAACTGTTTTTT
-,TRBV19,TRBD1,TRBJ1-3,CASSPQGVGNTIYF,TGTGCCAGTAGCCCACAGGGGGTTGGAAACACCATATATTTT
-,TRBV5-8,-,TRBJ1-2,CASSLVDGYTF,TGTGCCAGCAGCTTGGTCGATGGCTACACCTTC
-,TRBV6-2/TRBV6-3,-,TRBJ2-7,CASSYPRVSRSSYEQYF,TGTGCCAGCAGTTATCCCCGGGTTTCTAGGAGCTCCTACGAGCAGTACTTC
-,TRBV2,-,TRBJ1-1,CASKTYIDTEAFF,TGTGCCAGCAAGACTTACATCGACACTGAAGCTTTCTTT
-,TRBV11-1,TRBD2,TRBJ2-1,CASSLGSGSLGNEQFF,TGTGCCAGCAGCTTAGGTAGCGGGAGCTTGGGGAATGAGCAGTTCTTC